This entry concerns a single T cell receptor beta chain. Its target antigen remains unknown. No quality values exist for individual bases; no much larger clone is one base distant. Library preparation used PCR. The run used an Illumina HiSeq 2500. TCR library preparation used molecular barcoding, with unique molecular identifiers applied to normalize quantification of the TCRbeta repertoire. TCRdb reworked the public reads: Q25 trimming with fastp, MiXCR clone assembly, productive beta chains retained. Records with the same CDR3 protein are collapsed into one entry carrying the most frequent genes and DNA. Present in this sample are about a million distinct CDR3 sequences, 25% to 35% of which were seen just once. 28% of the sample goes to the ten largest clones. The data were taken from a study of T-cell reconstitution after alpha-beta-depleted transplantation in children (dated by TCRdb to the mid-2010s). Notes on the research overall: The study quantitatively tracked T-cell immune reconstitution after TCRalphabeta/CD19-depleted allogeneic hematopoietic cell transplantation in children using TCR repertoire profiling. Overall results and qualifications from the work: The apparently early recovery of alphabetaT-cell counts about two months after transplant reportedly depended on only several hundred rapidly expanded clones that came from non-depleted graft cells. Over subsequent months, a decline in hyperexpanded clone frequencies was noted, and after one year, T-cell counts and TCRbeta diversity were mostly ascribed to newly produced T cells. In some patients, the high TCRbeta diversity seen at day 60 was put down to recipient T cells and intrathymic progenitors that had survived conditioning.

V ends up 0 bases short and J 7 bases short, with an unmatched junction base count of 8. Inclusive of the bounding cysteine and phenylalanine, the CDR3 is 18 residues long. The entry retains the CDR3 DNA only, 54 bases that are in frame from base 1. The germline V gene sets CDR1 to SGHRS and CDR2 to YFSETQ. The treatment or condition label on this specimen signifies: allogeneic hematopoietic cell transplantation with graft depleted of TCRalphabeta T cells and CD19 B cells. The transplant recipients were children given TCRalphabeta/CD19-depleted allogeneic hematopoietic cell grafts. Rearrangement joined TRBV5-1 to TRBJ1-6; 12 middle bases align to TRBD1. This receptor was identified in a boy in the first two years of life who had a stem cell transplant for SCID, so the T cells may come from the graft donor. The specimen comprised PBMCs, mostly from graft donor cells, sampled 360 days after TCRalphabeta/CD19-depleted stem cell transplant. The CDR3 region has the sequence CASSLGGQGAHRNSPLHF. DNA sequence: TGCGCCAGCAGCTTGGGGGGACAGGGGGCACATCGAAATTCACCCCTCCACTTT.